The entry below gives a single T cell receptor (beta chain) sequence along with its context. Original analysis: From reference gene primer amplification, estimates of nucleated cell counts were derived. Sequencing was performed with immunoSEQ multiplex PCR; in TCRdb, only in-frame clones are kept and a portion is missing. That table is the source of V, J and clone size, and D and trimming were worked out from the DNA. The sample has roughly 260,000 clones, about 90% seen once. This sample was taken from a study of blood T cell repertoires in COVID-19. Across the study: The cDNA or gDNA used as material had been derived from T cells, B-cell-depleted T cells, or PBMCs.

The germline V gene encodes CDR1 LNHDA and CDR2 SQIVND (reference sequence). Trimming cost V 5 bases and J 1 base; bases outside gene matches: 7. The CDR3 loop spans 16 amino acids. Sequencing used peripheral blood. V and J are TRBV19 and TRBJ2-3, with TRBD1 identical over 9 bases. The TCR comes from a woman in her 50s with acute or convalescent COVID-19. Here the CDR3 reads CASSPLGQGGTDTQYF. For the CDR3, the DNA is TGTGCCAGTAGTCCACTGGGACAGGGTGGCACAGATACGCAGTATTTT.